Given below is one TCR beta chain in context. One end of the junction fails to match germline, which may point to a read error. This sample is drawn from a study of cytomegalovirus exposure and HLA in healthy donors. The donors were part of the validation cohort, which consisted of approximately 110 subjects and was separate from the first cohort of 600 to 850 subjects. Clones were sequenced by immunoSEQ multiplex PCR, and TCRdb holds only the in-frame ones, with some missing. The data show approximately 20,000 clones, about 97% seen once. The origin of this receptor is a man aged 25-45 years in good health and CMV-seropositive. Sample: PBMCs.

CDR3 amino acids: CASSLLRGLIGSWF. The CDR3 region has the DNA TGTGCCAGCAGTTTATTACGCGGCCTGATAGGAAGTTGGTTC. This sequence joins TRBV28 and TRBJ1-2; unclear D gene. The germline CDR1 and CDR2 sequences are MDHEN and SYDVKM. The CDR3 is 14 residues long.